This entry lists 18 T cell receptor beta chains sequenced from one sample in a study of Graves' ophthalmopathy and Graves' hyperthyroidism. RNA transcripts yielded amplified TCR beta CDR3 regions. The library came from an HTBI-primed first-round RT-PCR and a second-round multiplex PCR. TCRdb ran MiXCR on the multiplex PCR reads and lists one entry per CDR3 protein. The sample contains more than 300,000 distinct CDR3 sequences, approximately 18% of which appear only once. The sample consisted of peripheral blood. The receptors stem from an adult woman with stable Graves' hyperthyroidism.

The table lists this clonotype with many counts. The rearrangement links TRBV5-1 to TRBJ2-7; TRBD1 aligns across 9 bases. The CDR3 has 16 amino acids. Germline trimming cut 3 bases from V and 2 bases from J; bases unmatched to any gene: 9. In germline, CDR1 is SGHRS, CDR2 YFSETQ. Here the CDR3 reads CASSSLSGTGTYEQYF. In DNA, the CDR3 is TGCGCCAGCAGCTCCCTTTCCGGGACAGGGACCTACGAGCAGTACTTC.

This clonotype has ten or more counts. The chain has TRBV20-1 and TRBJ2-7; possible D gene TRBD1, 6 bases. This CDR3 is built from 12 residues. Germline V gene lookup returns CDR1 DFQATT and CDR2 SNEGSKA (reference sequence). Trimming shortened V by 5 bases and J by 3 bases, and 11 bases separated the two germline ends. The CDR3, as DNA: TGCAGTGCTCGTAGGGGGAGCTACGAGCAGTACTTC. Amino acids: CSARRGSYEQYF.

In its sample, this clonotype was seen many times. This rearrangement joins TRBV2 to TRBJ2-7; weak D call: TRBD2 (6 bases). The CDR3 is made up of 13 amino acids. CDR1 is SNHLY and CDR2 is FYNNEI in the germline V gene. V was clipped by 1 base and J by 6 bases, with 10 bases between them. CDR3 coding DNA: TGTGCCAGCAGTGAAGGGACTATCGGCGAGCAGTACTTC. The encoded protein is CASSEGTIGEQYF.

The sample holds many counts of this clonotype. The J gene is TRBJ2-5, the V gene TRBV27; 12 nucleotides line up with TRBD1. The length of the CDR3 is 17 residues. Germline CDR1 and CDR2: MNHEY and SMNVEV (reference sequence). Trimming cost V 6 bases and J 5 bases; bases outside gene matches: 13. This CDR3 is CASSPRDRGRLFETQYF. The CDR3 DNA reads TGTGCCAGCAGCCCCCGGGACAGGGGGCGTTTATTCGAGACCCAGTACTTC.

This clonotype was observed at least ten times. V gene TRBV27 combines with J gene TRBJ1-5; 7 nucleotides agree with TRBD1. The CDR3 spans 16 residues. Germline V gene lookup returns CDR1 MNHEY and CDR2 SMNVEV (reference sequence). The V and J ends lost 5 bases and 1 base, in that order; junction bases with no gene match: 8. CDR3 bases: TGTGCCAGCAGTCCTCGACAGGGTATCAGCAATCAGCCCCAGCATTTT. Translation gives CASSPRQGISNQPQHF.

This clonotype was detected ten times or more. The CDR3 spells CASSLVGGPPLYEQYF. CDR3 coding DNA: TGTGCCAGCAGCTTAGTCGGAGGTCCACCCCTCTACGAGCAGTACTTC. The chain has TRBV7-6 and TRBJ2-7; D might be TRBD2 (5 bases). This CDR3 spans 16 amino acids. Trimming stripped 1 base from V and 3 bases from J, with 16 bases between. Germline V lookup: CDR1 SGHVS, CDR2 FNYEAQ.

With respect to this clonotype: This CDR3 is missing its conserved last phenylalanine or tryptophan, likely due to a read error. The limits of the CDR3 on the DNA are not certain, so only TCRdb's listed CDR3 is given. The V and J genes are TRBV12-3 or TRBV12-4 and TRBJ2-2; TRBD1, the table's D call, was not compared with the DNA. Both ends counted, the CDR3 spans 15 residues. This CDR3 reads CASSIRQGGTGELWV.

This clonotype was found many times. The rearrangement joins TRBV14 to TRBJ2-2; D call uncertain. The germline gives CDR1 SGHDN, CDR2 FVKESK. V was pared by 1 base and J by 4 bases, with 10 bases between. This CDR3 spans 15 amino acids. The CDR3 reads CASSQVERSTGELFF. Written as DNA, the CDR3 is TGTGCCAGCAGCCAAGTGGAGAGGAGCACCGGGGAGCTGTTTTTT.

In this sample, this clonotype turned up many times. The chain combines TRBV6-1 with TRBJ1-1; D is unresolved. The ends were cut back, 0 bases at V and 4 bases at J, with 21 bases in the middle. Germline CDR1 is MNHNS and CDR2 is SASEGT. This CDR3 is built from 18 residues. The CDR3 loop is CASSEAELRPVSSTEAFF. The CDR3 region has the DNA TGTGCCAGCAGTGAAGCAGAGCTCCGGCCGGTCTCGAGCACTGAAGCTTTCTTT.

This clonotype was counted ten times or more. This chain joins TRBV5-5 and TRBJ2-5; 7 nucleotides line up with TRBD2. Germline lookup yields CDR1 SGHKS and CDR2 YYEKEE (reference sequence). After removal of 0 bases from V and 5 bases from J, the junction contained 4 bases not matched to a gene. The CDR3 length is 14 residues. For the CDR3, the DNA is TGTGCCAGCAGCTTGGGACTAGCCCCGGAGACCCAGTACTTC. It yields the protein CASSLGLAPETQYF.

In its sample, this clonotype was seen many times. A read error may explain this, as a much larger clone is one base away. The gene calls are TRBV24-1 and TRBJ2-7, with D unresolved. There are 14 residues in the CDR3. The germline V gene encodes CDR1 KGHDR and CDR2 SFDVKD. V lost 2 bases, J lost 9 bases, and 16 bases lay in between. CDR3 sequence (DNA): TGTGCCACCAGTGATTCCAGCGTATCGCACGGGCAGTACTTC. Protein sequence: CATSDSSVSHGQYF.

This clonotype came up many times. The CDR3 DNA follows: TGCGCCAGCAGCCAAGAAGGACAGGGACACTATGGCTACACCTTC. Its translation is CASSQEGQGHYGYTF. V usage is TRBV4-1 and J usage is TRBJ1-2, with 8 positions matching TRBD1. CDR1 MGHRA and CDR2 YSYEKL come from the germline V gene. CDR3 length equals 15 residues. The ends lost 0 bases at V and 3 bases at J; junction bases unmatched: 3.

V is TRBV7-9 and J is TRBJ2-5; 8 bases agree with TRBD2. The CDR3 covers 14 residues. Germline V lookup: CDR1 SEHNR, CDR2 FQNEAQ (reference sequence). The V segment lost 10 bases and the J segment 5 bases; nucleotides outside the gene matches: 12. CDR3 in DNA: TGTGCCACCACGTTCGGACTAGCATTGGAGACCCAGTACTTC. It codes for CATTFGLALETQYF.

This clonotype was recorded many times. Compared with germline, one end of the junction differs, possibly owing to a read error. V usage is TRBV12-3 or TRBV12-4 and J usage is TRBJ2-2; TRBD1 agrees at 7 bases. The CDR3 covers 14 residues. The CDR3 region is CATSRGGRSGELFF. DNA of the CDR3: TGTGCCACCAGTAGAGGGGGCCGGTCCGGGGAGCTGTTTTTT.

This clonotype was counted at least ten times. One end of the junction fails to match germline, which may point to a read error. The V call is TRBV11-2, the J call TRBJ2-4; 7 bases agree with TRBD1. CDR1 and CDR2 (germline): SGHAT, FQNNGV. The CDR3 is 16 amino acids. CDR3 residues: CASSLGGGRAKNIKYF. DNA for the CDR3: TGTGCCAGCAGCTTAGGAGGGGGCAGGGCCAAAAACATTAAGTACTTC.

This clonotype has a count of ten or more. The rearrangement joins TRBV6-1 to TRBJ2-7; 8 bases match TRBD1. This CDR3 spans 15 amino acids. V lost 2 bases and J lost 4; bases outside the gene matches: 7. The germline CDR1 and CDR2 sequences are MNHNS and SASEGT. The CDR3: CASSEPGQALYEQYF. CDR3 in DNA: TGTGCCAGCAGTGAACCGGGACAGGCCTTATACGAGCAGTACTTC.

V gene TRBV20-1 combines with J gene TRBJ2-5; possibly TRBD2 for D (5 bases). CDR3 length equals 12 residues. The germline V gene encodes CDR1 DFQATT and CDR2 SNEGSKA (reference sequence). V lost 7 bases and J 5 bases, leaving 14 bases between the germline ends. CDR3 nucleotide sequence: TGCAGTGTGTCCAGCGGCCGGGAGACCCAGTACTTC. Translating gives CSVSSGRETQYF.

This clonotype appeared many times. A read error may be the cause here, since a much bigger clone is one base away. The V call is TRBV12-3 or TRBV12-4, the J call TRBJ2-5, with 8 bases matching TRBD1. CDR3 length: 14 residues. The CDR3 DNA reads TGTGCCAGCAGCGCCGGGACAGGACAAGAGACCCGGTACTTC. Translated, it gives CASSAGTGQETRYF.